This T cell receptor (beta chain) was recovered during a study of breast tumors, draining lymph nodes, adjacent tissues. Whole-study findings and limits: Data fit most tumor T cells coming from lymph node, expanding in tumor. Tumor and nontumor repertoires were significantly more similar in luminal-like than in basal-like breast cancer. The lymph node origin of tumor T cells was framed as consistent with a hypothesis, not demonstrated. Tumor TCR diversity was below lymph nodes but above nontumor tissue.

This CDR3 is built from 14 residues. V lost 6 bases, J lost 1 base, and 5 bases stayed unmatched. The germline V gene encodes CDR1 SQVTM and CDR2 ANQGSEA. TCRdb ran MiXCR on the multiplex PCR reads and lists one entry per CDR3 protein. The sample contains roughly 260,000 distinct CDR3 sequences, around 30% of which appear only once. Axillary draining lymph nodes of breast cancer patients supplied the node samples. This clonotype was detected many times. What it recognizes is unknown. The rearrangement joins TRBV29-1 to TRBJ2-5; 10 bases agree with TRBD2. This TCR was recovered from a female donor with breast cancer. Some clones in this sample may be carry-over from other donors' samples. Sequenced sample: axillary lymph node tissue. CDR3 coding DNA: TGCAGCGTCGCTAGCGGGAGTGGCCAAGAGACCCAGTACTTC. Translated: CSVASGSGQETQYF.